Listed here are 19 T cell receptor beta chains from one sample, sequenced in a study of T cells in tuberculosis. Measured with immunoSEQ multiplex PCR; TCRdb has only the in-frame clones, and not every one. The sample holds about 33,000 clones, roughly 87% seen once. As for time point: new active TB diagnosis, blood taken before or within 7 days of starting treatment. The material sequenced was PBMCs, taken at tuberculosis diagnosis. These receptors all stem from an adult with tuberculosis.

The rearrangement uses TRBV5-1 and TRBJ1-2; D call uncertain. Trimming removed 0 bases at V and 7 bases at J, with 16 bases between. The germline V gene has CDR1 SGHRS and CDR2 YFSETQ. The CDR3 is 15 residues long. CDR3 nucleotide sequence: TGCGCCAGCAGCTTGGGGCCTTCCTCGCCGGGTGGCTACACCTTC. Its protein product is CASSLGPSSPGGYTF. Drawing the rest from reference TRBV5-1 and TRBJ1-2, the complete variable domain is KAGVTQTPRYLIKTRGQQVTLSCSPISGHRSVSWYQQTPGQGLQFLFEYFSETQRNKGNFPGRFSGRQFSNSRSEMNVSTLELGDSALYLCASSLGPSSPGGYTFGSGTRLTVV.

The chain uses TRBV11-2 and TRBJ2-7; 9 positions agree with TRBD1. This CDR3 is 14 amino acids long. Losses at the gene ends were 6 bases for V and 6 bases for J; bases not matched to a gene: 9. CDR1 and CDR2 (germline): SGHAT, FQNNGV. The CDR3 nucleotides are TGTGCCAGCAGACCAAACCGGGACAGGGCCGAGCAGTACTTC. Its protein is CASRPNRDRAEQYF.

The chain joins TRBV27 to TRBJ2-7; 7 bases match TRBD1. The germline CDR1 and CDR2 sequences are MNHEY and SMNVEV (reference sequence). V was pared by 5 bases and J by 1 base, with 5 bases of the junction left unmatched. This CDR3 contains 14 residues. For the CDR3, the DNA is TGTGCCAGCAGTGTCTCGGGACAGTCCTACGAGCAGTACTTC. Residues: CASSVSGQSYEQYF.

The V call is TRBV19, the J call TRBJ1-1, with TRBD1 matching over 9 bases. Germline CDR1 reads LNHDA; CDR2 reads SQIVND (reference sequence). The CDR3 extends over 14 amino acids. J gave up 2 bases and V 5 bases, and 3 bases lay outside the gene matches. The CDR3 spells CASSPDRGNTEAFF. The DNA of the CDR3 is TGTGCCAGTAGTCCGGACAGGGGAAACACTGAAGCTTTCTTT.

The V call is TRBV7-2, the J call TRBJ2-3, with no clear D. Germline lookup yields CDR1 SGHTA and CDR2 FQGNSA. The CDR3 runs to 14 residues. The germline V and J ends were trimmed by 5 bases and 2 bases, with 11 bases remaining between them. The CDR3 DNA reads TGTGCCAGCAGCCGCCCCACGGTCACAGATACGCAGTATTTT. Amino acid sequence: CASSRPTVTDTQYF.

V gene TRBV6-1 combines with J gene TRBJ1-5; D gene unclear. The CDR3 runs 17 residues. CDR1 and CDR2 (germline): MNHNS, SASEGT. Trimming left V 3 bases short and J 0 bases short, with 15 bases between. The CDR3 DNA follows: TGTGCCAGCAGTGAGAGACATTTAATGCATAGCAATCAGCCCCAGCATTTT. This codes for CASSERHLMHSNQPQHF.

This clone appeared a single time. This chain joins TRBV6-1 and TRBJ2-1, with 8 bases aligning to TRBD1. The length of the CDR3 is 15 residues. The V gene's germline CDR1 is MNHNS and CDR2 SASEGT. The V and J ends lost 8 bases and 3 bases, in that order; junction bases with no gene match: 9. The CDR3 is CASYLDRGSYNEQFF. DNA of the CDR3: TGTGCCAGCTACTTAGACAGGGGAAGCTACAATGAGCAGTTCTTC.

This clone was seen only once. This chain links TRBV10-3 with TRBJ1-4; possibly TRBD1 for D (6 bases). The CDR3 length is 14 residues. Trimming pared 2 bases from V and 10 bases from J, leaving 14 bases between. Germline loops: CDR1 ENHRY, CDR2 SYGVKD. CDR3 region: CAISEGQPDGKLFF. The DNA of the CDR3 is TGTGCCATCAGTGAGGGACAGCCGGACGGAAAACTGTTTTTT.

The gene calls are TRBV5-4 and TRBJ2-7; a possible D gene is TRBD2 (6 bases). The CDR3 loop spans 14 amino acids. Deletions cut 2 bases from V and 2 bases from J, with 11 bases between. Germline assignment: CDR1 SGHNT and CDR2 YYREEE (reference sequence). CDR3 sequence: CASSFIGSTYEQYF. In DNA form, the CDR3 reads TGTGCCAGCAGCTTTATCGGGAGCACCTACGAGCAGTACTTC.

The chain has TRBV5-5 and TRBJ2-4; no clear D. The V and J ends lost 0 bases and 14 bases respectively, with 9 bases between them. Germline CDR1 is SGHKS and CDR2 is YYEKEE (reference sequence). This CDR3 spans 11 amino acids. This CDR3 reads CASSLAELEYF. For the CDR3, the DNA is TGTGCCAGCAGCTTGGCCGAACTCGAGTACTTC. The full variable domain, completed using reference TRBV5-5 and TRBJ2-4, is DAGVTQSPTHLIKTRGQQVTLRCSPISGHKSVSWYQQVLGQGPQFIFQYYEKEERGRGNFPDRFSARQFPNYSSELNVNALLLGDSALYLCASSLAELEYFGAGTRLSVL.

The chain joins TRBV7-2 to TRBJ1-5; the match to TRBD1 covers 9 bases. V shed 5 bases, J shed 4 bases, and the junction held 6 bases outside the gene matches. Germline-derived CDR1 and CDR2 are SGHTA and FQGNSA. This CDR3 spans 15 amino acids. The CDR3 reads CASSPQGQGNQPQHF. The CDR3 DNA reads TGTGCCAGCAGCCCACAAGGACAGGGGAATCAGCCCCAGCATTTT.

Concerning this clone itself: An end of the junction differs from the germline gene, which may be a read error. This chain links TRBV4-2 with TRBJ2-3; the D gene is possibly TRBD2 (6 bases). This CDR3 contains 13 residues. Germline V gene sequence: CDR1 LGHNA, CDR2 YNFKEQ. The CDR3, as DNA: TGTGCCAGCAGGACCACTAGCAAAGATACGCAGTATTTT. Residues: CASRTTSKDTQYF.

This sequence joins TRBV4-1 and TRBJ2-7; 7 bases line up with TRBD1. The germline V gene has CDR1 MGHRA and CDR2 YSYEKL. The junction had 9 bases not matched to a gene; V was cut back by 1 base and J by 0 bases. There are 17 residues in the CDR3. CDR3 DNA: TGCGCCAGCAGCCAAGGGGACAGACTCTCGAGCTCCTACGAGCAGTACTTC. Its protein is CASSQGDRLSSSYEQYF.

The chain uses TRBV9 and TRBJ2-1, with D tentatively TRBD2 (6 bases). The CDR3 extends over 16 amino acids. The V gene lost 4 bases and the J gene lost 4 bases, with 18 bases spanning the gap. From germline, CDR1 is SGDLS and CDR2 YYNGEE. CDR3 sequence: CASSRPGLALYNEQFF. The CDR3 region has the DNA TGTGCCAGCAGCCGACCGGGACTCGCACTTTACAATGAGCAGTTCTTC.

The rearrangement uses TRBV28 and TRBJ1-3; 8 bases line up with TRBD1. This CDR3 is 17 amino acids long. The junction had 10 bases not matched to a gene; V was cut back by 6 bases and J by 0 bases. The germline V gene has CDR1 MDHEN and CDR2 SYDVKM. DNA for the CDR3: TGTGCCAGCAGGCCGGGGGCAGGGGGCGACTCTGGAAACACCATATATTTT. It specifies CASRPGAGGDSGNTIYF.

The V call is TRBV5-4, the J call TRBJ2-2, with 7 bases aligning to TRBD2. Germline values: CDR1 SGHNT, CDR2 YYREEE (reference sequence). V gave up 5 bases and J gave up 2 bases; unmatched junction bases: 12. The CDR3 totals 17 residues. The chain's CDR3 is CASSSGVGRTNTGELFF. The CDR3 coding sequence is TGTGCCAGCAGTTCCGGAGTCGGGAGGACTAACACCGGGGAGCTGTTTTTT. The whole variable domain, filled in from reference TRBV5-4 and TRBJ2-2, reads ETGVTQSPTHLIKTRGQQVTLRCSSQSGHNTVSWYQQALGQGPQFIFQYYREEENGRGNFPPRFSGLQFPNYSSELNVNALELDDSALYLCASSSGVGRTNTGELFFGEGSRLTVL.

This clone appeared a few times. The J gene is TRBJ1-1, the V gene TRBV9; D gene ambiguous. Germline V gene sequence: CDR1 SGDLS, CDR2 YYNGEE. CDR3 length equals 14 residues. V gave up 5 bases and J gave up 3 bases, with 14 bases separating them. The CDR3 region has the DNA TGTGCCAGCAGTTACTCCGCGGTGGACACTGAAGCTTTCTTT. Translated, it gives CASSYSAVDTEAFF.

The chain couples TRBV27 to TRBJ2-7; D perhaps matches TRBD1 (6 bases). This CDR3 has 16 amino acids. With 0 bases removed from V and 0 bases from J, the gap between germline ends came to 12 bases. Looked up from germline, CDR1 is MNHEY and CDR2 is SMNVEV (reference sequence). The CDR3 here is CASSLSWGRPSYEQYF. CDR3 DNA: TGTGCCAGCAGTTTATCCTGGGGGCGACCCTCCTACGAGCAGTACTTC.

J is TRBJ1-2 and V is TRBV6-1; the D gene is possibly TRBD1 (6 bases). Germline loops: CDR1 MNHNS, CDR2 SASEGT. There are 15 residues in the CDR3. The V gene lost 2 bases and the J gene lost 3 bases, with 13 bases spanning the gap. CDR3 bases: TGTGCCAGCAGTGAATACAGGGTGGGGGACTATGGCTACACCTTC. It is translated as CASSEYRVGDYGYTF.